This T cell receptor beta chain originates from a study of Ad26.COV2.S vaccination and SARS-CoV-2 variants listed by TCRdb under 2021. The study in broad terms: Vaccine-arm donors came from COV1001, a multicentre, randomized, double-blind, placebo-controlled phase I-IIa trial of Ad26.COV2.S in healthy adults. TCRbeta repertoire sequencing served as the tool for gauging how specific and how broad the SARS-CoV-2-reactive T cell receptors were following Ad26.COV2.S vaccination. Blinding of investigators to trial group allocation was maintained during experiments and outcome assessment. Ad26.COV2.S was administered intramuscularly at 5 x 10^10 or 1 x 10^11 viral particles, either as a single shot or as two shots given 56 days apart. Trial participants were randomized into five groups of five, in which low-dose or high-dose Ad26.COV2.S was given once or twice, or placebo was given on both occasions. The TCR-sequenced set comprised around 30 samples: 19 Ad26.COV2.S vaccine recipients, 5 placebo recipients and 8 SARS-CoV-2 convalescent individuals.

The full study reports these points: After vaccination, substantial breadth of spike-specific CD8+ and CD4+ T cell responses was reported. Vaccine and placebo recipients had similar non-spike TCR breadth, a finding consistent with the vaccine containing only spike. The study was not powered for comparison of responses between vaccine doses or regimens. Higher spike-specific TCR breadth was observed in Ad26.COV2.S recipients than in placebo recipients (P = 0.0014). According to the authors, total T cell responses may have been underestimated by the TCR breadth and depth analyses.

The treatment or condition label, as the study defines it: 19 received Ad26.COV2.S at low or high dose, single or two shots; about 5 received placebo; per-sample allocation not given. Repertoires of vaccine and placebo recipients were sequenced from samples taken on day 63 after the first injection. In Cohort 1b, about two dozen adults aged 18-55 years were enrolled at a single site in Boston, USA, between 29 July and 7 August 2020. Ad26.COV2.S was a replication-incompetent adenovirus type 26 vector that expressed a prefusion-stabilized SARS-CoV-2 spike protein derived from the original Wuhan strain. V is pared back by 4 bases and J by 7 bases, with 11 bases lying between the germline termini. Spanning cysteine to phenylalanine, the CDR3 consists of 12 amino acids. Only the CDR3 DNA stays, 36 bases, in frame from base 1. The immunoSEQ Assay was the method used to sequence TCRbeta CDR3 regions. After extraction, genomic DNA underwent amplification by bias-controlled multiplex PCR, followed by high-throughput sequencing. The source study handled its data this way. To quantify the absolute abundance of every unique TCRbeta CDR3 region, sequences were collapsed and filtered. T cell fraction was estimated by normalization of TCRbeta template counts to usable DNA, with usable DNA being measured through amplification of reference genes present in all nucleated cells. Repertoire TCRs were annotated as SARS-CoV-2-specific when V gene, CDR3 amino acid sequence and J gene were exactly matched to a known reactive TCR set. The reference SARS-CoV-2 TCR set was obtained from MIRA and was filtered for enrichment in COVID-19-positive ImmuneCODE repertoires, whereby public or cross-reactive TCRs were removed. Using the MIRA antigens, annotated TCRs were further analysed by specific ORF or by position within an ORF. Depth was the summed frequency of annotated unique rearrangements, while breadth was defined as annotated unique rearrangements over total unique productive rearrangements. Group comparisons of TCR breadth used two-sided Wilcoxon rank-sum tests. The table comes from immuneACCESS by way of TCRdb, which keeps in-frame sequences with V and J called. Part of the clones is missing from these tables; in studies checked, under half for an unresolved V gene and the rest for unknown reasons. The V and J calls and the clone size are those of that table, but D and trimming were determined from the DNA. Across this sample there are about 400,000 clones, with around 91% seen only once. The ten largest account for 1.9% of the sample.

This clone came up once. The antigen it binds to is not known. No base quality information exists; no much larger clone differs at one position. The source was peripheral blood, collected in a trial of Ad26.COV2.S vaccine versus placebo. The receptor was derived from a person between 18 and 60 years old who received the Ad26.COV2.S COVID-19 vaccine or a placebo. The chain is encoded by TRBV12-3 or TRBV12-4 joined to TRBJ2-7, and perhaps TRBD1 as D gene, on 6 matching bases. CDR3 protein: CASSSGHPEQYF. The nucleotide sequence reads TGTGCCAGCAGTTCGGGACACCCTGAGCAGTACTTC.